This T cell receptor beta chain was sequenced during a study of blood T cell repertoires in COVID-19. The CDR3 spans 11 residues. The V gene's germline CDR1 is GTSNPN and CDR2 SVGIG (reference sequence). The V end was cut by 4 bases, the J end by 2 bases, with 5 bases between. Here immunoSEQ multiplex PCR was the method, and the copy in TCRdb shows in-frame clones only, minus some. The repertoire holds 310,000 or so clones, with just over 85% as singletons. Cohorts were assigned according to the clinical history that participants reported. Cohort 3 recovered donors had two negative PCRs, clearance, or symptom resolution.

The TCR comes from a woman in her late teens or twenties who had recovered from COVID-19. Source material: PBMCs or T cells enriched from blood (not recorded which). This chain uses TRBV30 with TRBJ1-2; no firm D call. This CDR3 is CAWTRNYGYTF. The CDR3 region has the DNA TGTGCCTGGACCCGGAACTATGGCTACACCTTC. The full variable domain, completed using reference TRBV30 and TRBJ1-2, is SQTIHQWPATLVQPVGSPLSLECTVEGTSNPNLYWYRQAAGRGLQLLFYSVGIGQISSEVPQNLSASRPQDRQFILSSKKLLLSDSGFYLCAWTRNYGYTFGSGTRLTVV.